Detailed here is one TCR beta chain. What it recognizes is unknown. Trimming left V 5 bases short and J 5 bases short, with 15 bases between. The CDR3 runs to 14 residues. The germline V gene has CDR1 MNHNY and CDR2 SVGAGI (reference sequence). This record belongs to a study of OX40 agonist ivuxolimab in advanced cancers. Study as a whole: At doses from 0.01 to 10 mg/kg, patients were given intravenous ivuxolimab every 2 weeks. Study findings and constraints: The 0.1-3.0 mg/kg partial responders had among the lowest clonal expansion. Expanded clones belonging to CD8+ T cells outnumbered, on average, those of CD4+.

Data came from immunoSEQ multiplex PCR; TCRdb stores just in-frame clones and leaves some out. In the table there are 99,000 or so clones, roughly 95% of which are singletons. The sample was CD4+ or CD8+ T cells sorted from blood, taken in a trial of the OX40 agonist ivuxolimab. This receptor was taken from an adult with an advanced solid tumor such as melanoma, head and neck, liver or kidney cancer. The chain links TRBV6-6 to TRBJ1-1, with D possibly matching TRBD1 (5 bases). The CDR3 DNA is TGTGCCAGCAGTACCCAGTCTGGGGGAACTGAAGCTTTCTTT. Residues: CASSTQSGGTEAFF.